This entry is about one T cell receptor (beta chain). Its antigen is currently not known. One base away there is no much larger clone; base qualities are not given. These data are taken from a study of persistence of HIV-infected CD4 T cells (dated by TCRdb to about 2020). Looking at the study overall: CMV- and HIV-1 Gag-responding CD4+ T cells were isolated from ART-treated individuals so that antigen-driven clonal expansion of HIV-1-infected cells could be examined. The clonality of all cells in each sorted population was assessed by TCRbeta sequencing, whereas the clonality of infected cells was assessed by proviral sequencing. Suppressive ART had been received by participants for a median of roughly eight years. Peripheral blood samples of up to about 200 mL were taken at multiple time points, with the exception of a couple of participants who underwent leukapheresis at a single time point. The TCR cluster analysis across participants included under ten participants for CMV and six or seven participants for Gag. Overall results and qualifications from the work: Significantly lower TCRbeta richness was observed in CMV- and Gag-responding cells than in anti-CD3/anti-CD28-responding cells, and higher oligoclonality was observed in CMV-responding cells than in CD3/CD28-stimulated and Gag-responding cells. Antigen-responding cells were enriched for expanded CDR3beta sequences that were degenerate, which suggests that CD4+ responses to CMV and Gag underwent convergent selection. Bulk TCR analyses could not be limited to the rare CMV-responding cells that actually contained HIV-1 proviruses. Only a small number of individuals took part in the study, and only a limited range of antigens was tested. TCR oligoclonality correlated with proviral oligoclonality within the same sorted populations.

In light of the paper, this sample's treatment or condition label describes: suppressive antiretroviral therapy. Lysates of CMV-infected fibroblasts were used at 10 ug/mL for cell stimulation. Memory CD4+ T cells that did not respond, being CD40L-negative, CD69-negative and CD45RO-high, were sorted as memory populations depleted of antigen-responding cells. HIV-1-infected adults in whom suppressive ART had been started during chronic infection were enrolled as participants. Participants had undetectable plasma HIV-1 RNA below 50 copies/mL for at least 4 years. To be included, a participant needed positive CMV serology and a CD4+ T cell count above 400 cells/uL. Before stimulation, PBMCs were isolated using density centrifugation and then depleted of CD8+ T cells. Stimulation of CD8-depleted PBMCs was carried out for over 15 hours with anti-CD28/CD49d costimulation, CD40-blocking antibody and enfuvirtide, to prevent new infections. Cell sorting was performed on a Beckman Coulter MoFlo Legacy or XDP sorter, and dead cells were excluded with propidium iodide. Genomic DNA was extracted with the QIAamp DNA Mini Kit for samples above one million cells, otherwise with the Quick-DNA Microprep Kit.

TCRbeta repertoires were sequenced from genomic DNA with the immunoSEQ hsTCRB assay version 4 in survey mode. For TCRbeta sequencing, genomic DNA was diluted to approximately 9 ng/uL, with up to 1 ug used per sample. As for the original processing: ImmunoSeq Analyzer 3.0 was used for analysis of TCRbeta data, and diversity was computed on productive nucleotide rearrangements. Using the Immunarch R package, the improved Chao index served to estimate lower-bound TCR diversity and the Gini coefficient served to estimate clonality. When different nucleotide rearrangements encoded the same CDR3beta amino acid sequence, each rearrangement was treated as a distinct clonotype. Differential abundance analysis identified TCRbeta sequences significantly enriched in antigen-responding cells relative to anti-CD3/anti-CD28-activated cells. Using predicted peptide-MHC specificity as the basis, GLIPH2 grouped TCRs into clusters, both for each participant individually and for the merged data sets that combined participants. This is the immuneACCESS table as TCRdb keeps it, with only in-frame sequences that have V and J called. A part of the clones is gone; compared with another copy, unresolved V genes explain less than half, and the rest is unexplained. V, J and clone size were drawn from that table, and D and trimming were deduced from the DNA. In all, the sample holds roughly 28,000 clones, and around 80% of those were seen once. The top ten clones comprise more than 0.75% of the sample.

Trimming at the junction amounts to 4 bases on V and 0 bases on J, and the germline ends lie 19 bases apart. CDR1 and CDR2, looked up from the germline V gene, are SGHRS and YFSETQ. The CDR3 has 18 amino acids, counting the end cysteine and phenylalanine. The kept DNA is CDR3 alone, 54 bases in frame from the first base. The source of this sequence is an adult woman with HIV who was CMV-seropositive. The chain is made from TRBV5-1 and TRBJ2-2; the D gene lacks a confident call. The sequences come from CD4+ T cells sorted from PBMCs after approximately 18-hour stimulation, collected from a patient who received antiretroviral therapy. Reading the label with the study, this specimen's cell subset or site is: CD40L-CD69- CD45RO-high memory CD4 T cells not responding to CMV lysate. CDR3 protein: CASSPVAVTTPNTGELFF. The DNA sequence is given as TGCGCCAGCAGCCCGGTGGCGGTGACCACCCCGAACACCGGGGAGCTGTTTTTT.